The 15 T cell receptor beta chains presented below share a single source sample, sequenced in a study of T cell responses to AZD1222 COVID-19 vaccine. TCRdb's copy holds only in-frame clones and misses some; the assay was immunoSEQ multiplex PCR. The profile covers some 110,000 clones, with about 90% appearing a single time and approximately 7.5% taken by the ten largest. The sample was peripheral blood, taken on day 0 of AZD1222 vaccination. The receptors here all came from an adult in good health.

V gene TRBV23-1 combines with J gene TRBJ1-1, with D perhaps matching TRBD1 (6 bases). TRBV23-1 is known as an ORF, though its function is uncertain. The CDR3 is 16 amino acids. V gave up 4 bases and J gave up 2 bases, with 17 bases separating them. CDR3 sequence reads: CASSRTTGYVNTEAFF. The CDR3 DNA sequence: TGCGCCAGCAGTCGCACAACAGGGTACGTTAACACTGAAGCTTTCTTT.

This chain joins TRBV7-2 and TRBJ1-5, with D perhaps matching TRBD1 (6 bases). Germline values: CDR1 SGHTA, CDR2 FQGNSA. The CDR3 is 15 amino acids. Trimming stripped 1 base from V and 2 bases from J, with 9 bases between. In DNA form, the CDR3 reads TGTGCCAGCAGCTTAGGGACAGTTGGCAATCAGCCCCAGCATTTT. It is translated as CASSLGTVGNQPQHF.

The V call is TRBV21-1, the J call TRBJ2-1; the table's D gene call, TRBD2, was not cross checked with the DNA. TRBV21-1 is a known pseudogene. The CDR3 consists of 15 residues. CDR3 loop: CASSRREYVRNEQFF. The CDR3 coding sequence is TGTGCCAGCAGCAGGCGGGAGTACGTGCGCAATGAGCAGTTCTTC.

The CDR3 DNA reads TGTGCCAGCAGAAGATACGACAGTCTTCTTTCTGAAGCTTTCTTT. Translating gives CASRRYDSLLSEAFF. The chain links TRBV6-5 to TRBJ1-1, with D maybe TRBD1 (5 bases). The V end lost 6 bases, the J end lost 6 bases, and 20 bases lay between the germline ends. This CDR3 has 15 residues. In germline, CDR1 is MNHEY, CDR2 SVGAGI.

This clone was seen once. V gene TRBV3-1 (or the pseudogene TRBV3-2) combines with J gene TRBJ2-7; D might be TRBD1 (5 bases). The germline V gene has CDR1 LGHDT and CDR2 YNNKEL (reference sequence). Trimming left V 1 base short and J 0 bases short, with 10 bases between. The CDR3 is 15 residues long. The CDR3 loop reads CASSQGGFDSYEQYF. For the CDR3, the DNA is TGTGCCAGCAGCCAAGGGGGCTTCGACTCCTACGAGCAGTACTTC.

V and J are TRBV5-8 and TRBJ1-4; a weak D match, TRBD1 (5 bases). The V end lost 4 bases, the J end lost 1 base, and 11 bases lay between the germline ends. There are 15 residues in the CDR3. The germline V gene has CDR1 SGHTS and CDR2 YDEGEE. CDR3 bases: TGTGCCAGCAGCCACGCGGGGGGAACTAATGAAAAACTGTTTTTT. Protein product: CASSHAGGTNEKLFF.

The sample holds one count of this clone. V and J are TRBV19 and TRBJ1-5; D uncertain. Looked up from germline, CDR1 is LNHDA and CDR2 is SQIVND (reference sequence). V gave up 8 bases and J gave up 2 bases, with 13 bases separating them. This CDR3 comprises 14 residues. This chain's CDR3 is CASAPRFGNQPQHF. CDR3 sequence (DNA): TGTGCCAGTGCTCCAAGGTTCGGCAATCAGCCCCAGCATTTT.

V is TRBV30 and J is TRBJ1-5; D might be TRBD1 (5 bases). Germline assignment: CDR1 GTSNPN and CDR2 SVGIG (reference sequence). The CDR3 spans 13 residues. Trimming shortened V by 3 bases and J by 5 bases, and 11 bases separated the two germline ends. CDR3 DNA sequence: TGTGCCTGGAGCGTGCGGGACGATCAGCCCCAGCATTTT. Amino acids: CAWSVRDDQPQHF. Together with reference TRBV30 and TRBJ1-5, the CDR3 gives the full variable domain: SQTIHQWPATLVQPVGSPLSLECTVEGTSNPNLYWYRQAAGRGLQLLFYSVGIGQISSEVPQNLSASRPQDRQFILSSKKLLLSDSGFYLCAWSVRDDQPQHFGDGTRLSIL.

The V call is TRBV5-1, the J call TRBJ1-4, with D unresolved. V shed 4 bases and J shed 3 bases, with 7 bases lying between them. The length of the CDR3 is 13 residues. Looked up from germline, CDR1 is SGHRS and CDR2 is YFSETQ. CDR3 nucleotides: TGCGCCAGCAGCCCGGTGGCTAATGAAAAACTGTTTTTT. Its translation is CASSPVANEKLFF. Filled out from reference TRBV5-1 and TRBJ1-4, the complete variable domain reads KAGVTQTPRYLIKTRGQQVTLSCSPISGHRSVSWYQQTPGQGLQFLFEYFSETQRNKGNFPGRFSGRQFSNSRSEMNVSTLELGDSALYLCASSPVANEKLFFGSGTQLSVL.

This clone has a handful of counts. The chain carries TRBV9 and TRBJ1-4, with 7 nucleotides matching TRBD1. The germline gives CDR1 SGDLS, CDR2 YYNGEE. V was clipped by 4 bases and J by 7 bases; unmatched bases: 13. This CDR3 is built from 16 residues. In DNA, the CDR3 is TGTGCCAGCAGCTTCGGACAGGAGGCCGCTGGTGAAAAACTGTTTTTT. Encoded protein: CASSFGQEAAGEKLFF.

The rearrangement uses TRBV6-2 or TRBV6-3 and TRBJ1-1, with D tentatively TRBD1 (5 bases). The V gene lost 2 bases and the J gene lost 5 bases, with 15 bases spanning the gap. CDR1 is MNHEY, CDR2 SVGEGT, per germline. The CDR3 totals 15 residues. The CDR3 loop is CASSYSWGGGTEAFF. In nucleotides, the CDR3 is TGTGCCAGCAGTTACAGTTGGGGGGGAGGGACTGAAGCTTTCTTT.

This chain links TRBV5-8 with TRBJ1-2, with D perhaps TRBD1 (5 bases). The CDR3 has 15 amino acids. The V gene lost 5 bases and the J gene lost 8 bases, with 22 bases spanning the gap. CDR1 and CDR2 (germline): SGHTS, YDEGEE. The DNA of the CDR3 is TGTGCCAGCAGTTCCGTCCCTTCGGGGCCGCGGGGCTACACCTTC. Translation gives CASSSVPSGPRGYTF.

The chain recombines TRBV27 with TRBJ1-5; D call uncertain. V was pared by 6 bases and J by 6 bases, with 6 bases between. This CDR3 comprises 11 residues. Germline V gives CDR1 MNHEY, CDR2 SMNVEV (reference sequence). The CDR3 loop is CASRDCQPQHF. CDR3 bases: TGTGCCAGCAGAGACTGTCAGCCCCAGCATTTT.

The chain uses TRBV27 and TRBJ2-5, with 9 bases lining up with TRBD2. This CDR3 is built from 13 residues. Germline assignment: CDR1 MNHEY and CDR2 SMNVEV (reference sequence). Germline trimming cut 8 bases from V and 6 bases from J; bases unmatched to any gene: 7. CDR3 residues: CASRPSSGKTQYF. The CDR3 DNA is TGTGCCAGCCGGCCGTCTAGCGGGAAGACCCAGTACTTC.

The rearrangement uses TRBV28 and TRBJ1-6; D call uncertain. The CDR3 covers 13 residues. The germline V gene has CDR1 MDHEN and CDR2 SYDVKM. V was clipped by 6 bases and J by 0 bases, with 3 bases between them. The CDR3 protein is CASSPSYNSPLHF. The CDR3 nucleotides are TGTGCCAGCAGCCCCTCCTATAATTCACCCCTCCACTTT.